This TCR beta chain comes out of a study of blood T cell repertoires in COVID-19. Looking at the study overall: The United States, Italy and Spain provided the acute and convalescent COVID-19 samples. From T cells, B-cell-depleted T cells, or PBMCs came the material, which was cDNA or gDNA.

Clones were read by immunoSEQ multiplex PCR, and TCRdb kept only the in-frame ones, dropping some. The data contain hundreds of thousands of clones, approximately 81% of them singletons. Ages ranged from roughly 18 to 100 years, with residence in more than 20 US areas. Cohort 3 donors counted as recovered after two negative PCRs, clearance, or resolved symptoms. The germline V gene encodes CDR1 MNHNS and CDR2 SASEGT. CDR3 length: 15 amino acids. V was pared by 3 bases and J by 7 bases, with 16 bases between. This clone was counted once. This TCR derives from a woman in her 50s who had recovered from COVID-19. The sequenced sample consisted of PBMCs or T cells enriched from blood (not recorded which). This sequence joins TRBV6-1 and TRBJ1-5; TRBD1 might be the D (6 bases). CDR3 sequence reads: CASSERQASGQPQHF. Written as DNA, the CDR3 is TGTGCCAGCAGTGAGAGACAGGCCTCCGGACAGCCCCAGCATTTT.